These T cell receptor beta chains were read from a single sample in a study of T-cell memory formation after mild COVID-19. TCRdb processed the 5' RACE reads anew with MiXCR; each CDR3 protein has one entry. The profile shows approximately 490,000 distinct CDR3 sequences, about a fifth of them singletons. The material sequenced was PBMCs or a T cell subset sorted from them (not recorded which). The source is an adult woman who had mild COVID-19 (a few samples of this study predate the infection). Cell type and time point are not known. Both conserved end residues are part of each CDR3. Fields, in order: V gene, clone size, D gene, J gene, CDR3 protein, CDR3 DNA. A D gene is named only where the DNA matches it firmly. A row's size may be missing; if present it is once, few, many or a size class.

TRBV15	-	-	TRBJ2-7	CATSRDQGYEQYF	TGTGCCACCAGCAGAGATCAGGGGTACGAGCAGTACTTC
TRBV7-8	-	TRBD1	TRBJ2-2	CASSLPFGTDETGELFF	TGTGCCAGCAGCTTACCTTTCGGGACAGACGAAACCGGGGAGCTGTTTTTT
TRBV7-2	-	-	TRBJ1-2	CASSLAYPPGGGRNGYTF	TGTGCCAGCAGCTTAGCATACCCCCCCGGAGGGGGGAGGAATGGCTACACCTTC
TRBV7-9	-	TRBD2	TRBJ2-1	CASSSTIAGIREDEQFF	TGTGCCAGCAGCTCTACGATAGCGGGTATCAGGGAGGATGAGCAGTTCTTC
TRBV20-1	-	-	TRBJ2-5	CSARAGADGETQYF	TGCAGTGCTAGAGCTGGGGCAGATGGAGAGACCCAGTACTTC
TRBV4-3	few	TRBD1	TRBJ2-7	CASSLRDRAGEQYF	TGCGCCAGCAGCCTCCGGGACAGGGCTGGGGAGCAGTACTTC
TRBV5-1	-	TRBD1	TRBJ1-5	CASSPDRANQPQHF	TGCGCCAGCAGCCCGGACAGGGCCAATCAGCCCCAGCATTTT
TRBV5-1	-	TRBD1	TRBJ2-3	CASRSPPGTGVADTQYF	TGCGCCAGCAGATCCCCTCCCGGGACAGGAGTTGCAGATACGCAGTATTTT
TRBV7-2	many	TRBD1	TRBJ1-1	CASSSRRGQGAEAFF	TGTGCCAGCAGCTCTAGAAGGGGACAGGGGGCTGAAGCTTTCTTT
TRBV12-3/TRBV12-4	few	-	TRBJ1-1	CASRPGTTVAEAFF	TGTGCCAGCAGGCCCGGGACCACGGTGGCTGAAGCTTTCTTT
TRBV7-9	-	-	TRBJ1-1	CASSILPVIMNTEAFF	TGTGCCAGCAGCATCCTCCCGGTTATAATGAACACTGAAGCTTTCTTT
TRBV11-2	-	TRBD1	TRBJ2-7	CASSPQTGLYEQYF	TGTGCCAGCAGCCCTCAGACAGGGTTATACGAGCAGTACTTC
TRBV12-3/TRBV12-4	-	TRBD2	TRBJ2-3	CASTPGLAGYTDTQYF	TGTGCCAGCACCCCGGGACTAGCGGGCTACACAGATACGCAGTATTTT
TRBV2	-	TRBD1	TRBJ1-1	CASSDRGRTEAFF	TGTGCCAGCAGTGATAGGGGGCGGACTGAAGCTTTCTTT
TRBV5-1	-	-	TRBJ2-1	CASSFGHINEQFF	TGCGCCAGCAGCTTCGGTCACATCAATGAGCAGTTCTTC
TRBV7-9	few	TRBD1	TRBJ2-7	CASSFRQGFYEQYF	TGTGCCAGCAGCTTCAGACAGGGTTTCTACGAGCAGTACTTC
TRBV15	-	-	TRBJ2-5	CATSRDVGHKAF	TGTGCCACCAGCAGAGATGTAGGGCATAAGGCCTTC
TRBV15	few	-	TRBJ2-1	CATSRVDRNGEQFF	TGTGCCACCAGCAGAGTAGACAGGAATGGGGAGCAGTTCTTC
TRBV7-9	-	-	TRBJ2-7	CASSQGGKWGYEQYF	TGTGCCAGCAGTCAAGGTGGGAAGTGGGGATACGAGCAGTACTTC
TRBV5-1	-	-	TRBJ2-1	CASSLNTGEQFF	TGCGCCAGCAGCTTGAATACGGGTGAGCAGTTCTTC
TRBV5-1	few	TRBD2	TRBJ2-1	CASSRGLAGADEQFF	TGCGCCAGCAGCCGGGGACTAGCGGGAGCAGATGAGCAGTTCTTC
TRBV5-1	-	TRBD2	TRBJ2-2	CASSEATLAPNTGELFF	TGCGCCAGCAGCGAAGCCACACTAGCGCCGAACACCGGGGAGCTGTTTTTT
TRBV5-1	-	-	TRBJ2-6	CASSGGSGANVLTF	TGCGCCAGCAGTGGAGGCTCTGGGGCCAACGTCCTGACTTTC
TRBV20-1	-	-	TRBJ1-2	CSARVAGVGYGYTF	TGCAGTGCTAGGGTAGCAGGGGTCGGCTATGGCTACACCTTC
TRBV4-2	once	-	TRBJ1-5	CASSQYRDLGGNQPQHF	TGTGCCAGCAGCCAATACCGGGACCTTGGGGGCAATCAGCCCCAGCATTTT
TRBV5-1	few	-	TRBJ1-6	CASSLTWDTHNSPLHF	TGCGCCAGCAGCTTGACTTGGGATACTCATAATTCACCCCTCCACTTT
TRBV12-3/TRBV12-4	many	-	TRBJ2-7	CASSLYGQGNEQYF	TGTGCCAGCAGTTTATACGGGCAGGGCAACGAGCAGTACTTC
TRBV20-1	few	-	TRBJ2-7	CSARSSAAYEQYF	TGCAGTGCGCGGAGCAGCGCCGCCTACGAGCAGTACTTC
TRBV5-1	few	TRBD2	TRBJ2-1	CASRFTSGGFDEQFF	TGCGCCAGCAGATTCACTAGCGGGGGGTTCGATGAGCAGTTCTTC
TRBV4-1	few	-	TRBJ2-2	CASSLLGGKAGELFF	TGCGCCAGCAGCTTACTAGGCGGAAAGGCCGGGGAGCTGTTTTTT
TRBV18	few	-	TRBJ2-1	CASSPGGTLYNEQFF	TGTGCCAGCTCTCCGGGCGGGACACTCTACAATGAGCAGTTCTTC
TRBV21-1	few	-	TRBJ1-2	CASIRGRGSYGYTF	TGTGCCAGCATCAGGGGTCGGGGTAGCTATGGCTACACCTTC
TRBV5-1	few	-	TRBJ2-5	CASRSQGVGETQYF	TGCGCCAGCCGAAGCCAGGGTGTCGGAGAGACCCAGTACTTC
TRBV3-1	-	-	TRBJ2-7	CASSPGPDAYEQYF	TGTGCCAGCAGCCCCGGGCCGGACGCCTACGAGCAGTACTTC
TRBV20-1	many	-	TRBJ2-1	CSARDFSMGNFEQFF	TGCAGTGCTAGAGATTTTTCTATGGGGAATTTTGAGCAGTTCTTC
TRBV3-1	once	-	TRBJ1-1	CASSQDLRQMNTEAFF	TGTGCCAGCAGCCAAGATCTCCGGCAGATGAACACTGAAGCTTTCTTT
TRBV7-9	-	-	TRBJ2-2	CASSLGQSFGELFF	TGTGCCAGCAGCTTAGGGCAGTCCTTCGGGGAGCTGTTTTTT
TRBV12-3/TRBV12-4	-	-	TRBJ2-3	CASRNSGTDTQYF	TGTGCCAGCAGGAACTCTGGCACAGATACGCAGTATTTT
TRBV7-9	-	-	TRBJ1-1	CASSLGGKAFF	TGTGCCAGCAGCTTAGGAGGTAAAGCTTTCTTT
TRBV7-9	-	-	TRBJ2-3	CASSLAAGEEYF	TGTGCCAGCAGCTTAGCGGCAGGGGAGGAGTATTTT
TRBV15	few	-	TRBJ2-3	CATSRDHGRDTDTQYF	TGTGCCACCAGCAGAGATCATGGCAGGGACACAGATACGCAGTATTTT
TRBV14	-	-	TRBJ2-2	CASSLIGLSTGELFF	TGTGCCAGCAGCCTCATCGGACTTTCAACCGGGGAGCTGTTTTTT
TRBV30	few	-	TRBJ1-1	CAWTLNTEAFF	TGTGCCTGGACTCTGAACACTGAAGCTTTCTTT
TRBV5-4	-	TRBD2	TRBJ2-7	CASSGGGSTSGTPWTF	TGTGCCAGCAGCGGTGGCGGTTCGACTAGCGGGACTCCATGGACTTTC
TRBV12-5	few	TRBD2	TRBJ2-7	CASGLLAGADEQYF	TGTGCTAGTGGTCTCTTAGCGGGAGCTGACGAGCAGTACTTC
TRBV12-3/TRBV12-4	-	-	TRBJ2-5	CASSLRIVETQYF	TGTGCCAGCAGTTTAAGGATCGTTGAGACCCAGTACTTC
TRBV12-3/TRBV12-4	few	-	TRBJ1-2	CASSLRLLNWGGGRDGYTF	TGTGCCAGCAGTTTACGCCTCCTTAATTGGGGCGGGGGGCGTGACGGCTACACCTTC
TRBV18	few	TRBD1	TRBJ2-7	CASSPPGQGFYEQYF	TGTGCCAGCTCACCGCCGGGACAGGGTTTCTACGAGCAGTACTTC
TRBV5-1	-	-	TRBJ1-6	CASTQLGGDNSPLHF	TGCGCCAGCACCCAATTGGGGGGGGATAATTCACCCCTCCACTTT
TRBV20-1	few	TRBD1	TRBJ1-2	CSARETPTLTGAQGGYTF	TGCAGTGCTAGAGAAACCCCAACTCTGACAGGGGCGCAGGGAGGCTACACCTTC
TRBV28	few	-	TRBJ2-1	CASRDTGTQSSYNEQFF	TGTGCCAGCAGAGATACCGGGACACAGAGCTCCTACAATGAGCAGTTCTTC